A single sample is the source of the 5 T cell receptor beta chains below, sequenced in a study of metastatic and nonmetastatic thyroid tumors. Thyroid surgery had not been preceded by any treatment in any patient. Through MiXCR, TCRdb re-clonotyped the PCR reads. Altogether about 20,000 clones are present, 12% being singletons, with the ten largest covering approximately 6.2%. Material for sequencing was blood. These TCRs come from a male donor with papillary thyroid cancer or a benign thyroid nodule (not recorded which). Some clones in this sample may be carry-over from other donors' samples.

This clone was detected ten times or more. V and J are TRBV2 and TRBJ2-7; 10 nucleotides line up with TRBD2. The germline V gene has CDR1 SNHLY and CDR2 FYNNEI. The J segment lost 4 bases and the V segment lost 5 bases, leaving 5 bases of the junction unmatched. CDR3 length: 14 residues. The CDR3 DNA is TGTGCCAGCAGTCTAGCGGGGGCTACGTACGAGCAGTACTTC. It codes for CASSLAGATYEQYF.

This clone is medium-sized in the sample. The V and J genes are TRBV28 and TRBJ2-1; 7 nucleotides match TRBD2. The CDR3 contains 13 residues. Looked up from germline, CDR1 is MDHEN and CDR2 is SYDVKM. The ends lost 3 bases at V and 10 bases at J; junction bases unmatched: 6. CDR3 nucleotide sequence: TGTGCCAGCAGTTTTGCGGGGGATGGAGAGCAGTTCTTC. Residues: CASSFAGDGEQFF.

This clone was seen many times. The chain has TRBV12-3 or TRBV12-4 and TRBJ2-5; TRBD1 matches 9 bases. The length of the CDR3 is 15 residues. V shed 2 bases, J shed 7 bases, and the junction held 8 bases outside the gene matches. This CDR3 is CASSLRQGDSGTQYF. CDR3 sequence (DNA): TGTGCCAGCAGTTTACGACAGGGGGATTCTGGGACCCAGTACTTC.

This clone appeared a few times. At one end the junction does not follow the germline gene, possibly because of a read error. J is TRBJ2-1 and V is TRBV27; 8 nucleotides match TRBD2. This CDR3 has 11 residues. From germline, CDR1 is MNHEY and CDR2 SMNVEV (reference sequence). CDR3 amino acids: CAISRGGWQFF. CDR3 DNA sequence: TGTGCCATCAGTCGCGGGGGGTGGCAGTTCTTC.

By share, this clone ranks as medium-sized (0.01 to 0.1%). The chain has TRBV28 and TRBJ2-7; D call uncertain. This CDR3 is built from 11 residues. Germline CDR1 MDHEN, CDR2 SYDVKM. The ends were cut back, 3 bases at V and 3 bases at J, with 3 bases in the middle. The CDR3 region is CASSLNYEQYF. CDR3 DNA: TGTGCCAGCAGTTTGAACTACGAGCAGTACTTC.